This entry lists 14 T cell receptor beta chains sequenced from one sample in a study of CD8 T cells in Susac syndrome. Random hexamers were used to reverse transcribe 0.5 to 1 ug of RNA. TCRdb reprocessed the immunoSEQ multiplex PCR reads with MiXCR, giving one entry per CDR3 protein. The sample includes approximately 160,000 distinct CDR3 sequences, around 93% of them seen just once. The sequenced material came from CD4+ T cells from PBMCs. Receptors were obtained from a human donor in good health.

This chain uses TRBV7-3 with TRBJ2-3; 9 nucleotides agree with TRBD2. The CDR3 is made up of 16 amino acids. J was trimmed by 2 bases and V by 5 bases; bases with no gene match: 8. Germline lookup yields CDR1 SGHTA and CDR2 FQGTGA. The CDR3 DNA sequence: TGTGCCAGCAGCCGCGGGGGGGCGGGGTTCACAGATACGCAGTATTTT. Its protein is CASSRGGAGFTDTQYF.

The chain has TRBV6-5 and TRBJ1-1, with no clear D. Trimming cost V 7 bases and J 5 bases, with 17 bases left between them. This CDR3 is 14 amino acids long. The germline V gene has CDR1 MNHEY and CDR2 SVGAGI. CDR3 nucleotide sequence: TGTGCCAGCAACCCGCGGTGGGGTGGAACTGAAGCTTTCTTT. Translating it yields CASNPRWGGTEAFF.

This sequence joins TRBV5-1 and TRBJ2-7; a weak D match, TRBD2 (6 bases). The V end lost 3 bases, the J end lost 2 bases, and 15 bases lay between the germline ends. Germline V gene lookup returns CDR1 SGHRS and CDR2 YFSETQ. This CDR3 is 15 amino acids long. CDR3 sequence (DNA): TGCGCCAGCAGCTCCCTCTCACGGGGGACCTACGAGCAGTACTTC. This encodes CASSSLSRGTYEQYF.

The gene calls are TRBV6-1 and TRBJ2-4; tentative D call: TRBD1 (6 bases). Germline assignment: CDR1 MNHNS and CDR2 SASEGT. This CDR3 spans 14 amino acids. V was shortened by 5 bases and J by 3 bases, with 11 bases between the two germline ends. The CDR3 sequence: CASSITGLKNIQYF. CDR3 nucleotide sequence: TGTGCCAGCAGTATTACAGGGCTCAAAAACATTCAGTACTTC.

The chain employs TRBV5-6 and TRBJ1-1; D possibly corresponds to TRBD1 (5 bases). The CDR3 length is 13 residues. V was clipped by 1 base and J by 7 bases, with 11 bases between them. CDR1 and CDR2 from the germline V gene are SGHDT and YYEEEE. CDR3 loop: CASSLWQGVEAFF. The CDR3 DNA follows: TGTGCCAGCAGCTTGTGGCAGGGCGTTGAAGCTTTCTTT.

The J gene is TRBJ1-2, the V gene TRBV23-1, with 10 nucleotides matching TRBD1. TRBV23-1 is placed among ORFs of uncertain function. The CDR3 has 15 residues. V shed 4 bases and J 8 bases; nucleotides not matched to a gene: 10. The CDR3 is CASSPTGTGECGYTF. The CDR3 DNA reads TGCGCCAGCAGTCCGACCGGGACAGGGGAGTGCGGCTACACCTTC.

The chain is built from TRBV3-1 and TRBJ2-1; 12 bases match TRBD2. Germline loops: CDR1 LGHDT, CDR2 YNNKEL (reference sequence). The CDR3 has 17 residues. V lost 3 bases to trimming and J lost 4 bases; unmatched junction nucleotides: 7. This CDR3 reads CASSQRGTSGSYNEQFF. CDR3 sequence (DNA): TGTGCCAGCAGCCAGAGGGGGACTAGCGGGTCTTACAATGAGCAGTTCTTC.

The CDR3: CSAEWRQGVVGEQFF. Here the CDR3 DNA reads TGCAGTGCTGAGTGGCGACAGGGGGTAGTGGGTGAGCAGTTCTTC. The chain uses TRBV20-1 and TRBJ2-1; 9 bases are shared with TRBD1. Germline V gene lookup returns CDR1 DFQATT and CDR2 SNEGSKA (reference sequence). The V segment lost 5 bases and the J segment 9 bases; nucleotides outside the gene matches: 14. This CDR3 region has 15 residues.

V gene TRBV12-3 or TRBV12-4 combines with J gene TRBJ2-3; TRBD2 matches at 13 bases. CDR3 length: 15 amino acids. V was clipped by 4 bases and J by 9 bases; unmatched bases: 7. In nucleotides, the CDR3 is TGTGCCAGCAGTTCGGGACTAGCGGGGAAAGGCACGCAGTATTTT. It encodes CASSSGLAGKGTQYF.

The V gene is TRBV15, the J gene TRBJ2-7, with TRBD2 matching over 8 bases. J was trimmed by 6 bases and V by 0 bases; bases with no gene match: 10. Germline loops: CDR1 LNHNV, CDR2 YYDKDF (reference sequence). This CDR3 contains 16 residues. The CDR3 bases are TGTGCCACCAGCAGAGATCCAGGCCTAGCGGGTCCCGAGCAGTACTTC. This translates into CATSRDPGLAGPEQYF.

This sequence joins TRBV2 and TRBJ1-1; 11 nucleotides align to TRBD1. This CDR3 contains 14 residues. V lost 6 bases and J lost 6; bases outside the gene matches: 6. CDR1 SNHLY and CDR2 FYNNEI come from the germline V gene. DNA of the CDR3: TGTGCCAGCAGAGGACAGGGGGCGGGGGCTGAAGCTTTCTTT. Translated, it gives CASRGQGAGAEAFF.

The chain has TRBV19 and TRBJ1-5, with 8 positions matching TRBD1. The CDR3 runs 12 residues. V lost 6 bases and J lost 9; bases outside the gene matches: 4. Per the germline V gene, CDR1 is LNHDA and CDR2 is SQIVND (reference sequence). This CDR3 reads CASSRGLGPQHF. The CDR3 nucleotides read TGTGCCAGTAGCAGGGGGCTAGGGCCCCAGCATTTT.

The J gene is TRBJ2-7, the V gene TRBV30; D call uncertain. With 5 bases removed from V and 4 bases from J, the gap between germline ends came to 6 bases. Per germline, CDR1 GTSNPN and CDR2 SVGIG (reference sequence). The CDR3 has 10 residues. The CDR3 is CAWGVYEQYF. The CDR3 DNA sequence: TGTGCCTGGGGGGTTTACGAGCAGTACTTC.

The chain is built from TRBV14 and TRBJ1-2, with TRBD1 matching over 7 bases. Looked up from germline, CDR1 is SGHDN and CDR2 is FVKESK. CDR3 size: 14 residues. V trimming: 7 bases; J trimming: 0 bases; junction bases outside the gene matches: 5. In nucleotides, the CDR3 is TGTGCCAGCATGCGGACAGGTGCTAACTATGGCTACACCTTC. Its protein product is CASMRTGANYGYTF.